This T cell receptor (beta chain) is from a study of beta chain features in type 1 diabetes (dated by TCRdb to the late 2010s). Regarding the research as a whole: No differences in mean age, gender distribution, total cell number or subset yield were found between patients and healthy donors. Across all samples, fewer than 130 million sorted cells were examined, and cell number per subset correlated strongly with RNA yield. In the study, recently diagnosed type 1 diabetes patients and matched healthy donors were compared on the TCRB repertoires of their sorted circulating CD4+ T cell subsets. Regulatory and stem cell-like memory subsets were obtained from only 8 patients and roughly 8 healthy donors, while naive and central memory subsets were obtained from all 30 or so donors.

Broader findings and caveats from the paper: The naive, central memory and regulatory TCRB repertoires appeared to resemble one another more closely among patients than among healthy donors. PCR may preferentially amplify shorter templates, but because patient and control samples were amplified and corrected together, any resulting skew would affect both groups equally. Because cDNA was sequenced instead of genomic DNA, highly expressing activated cells could be over-represented, though the groups showed no difference in activation or CD3 levels. HLA sub-analyses involved small numbers of individuals, so any influence of HLA type on TCRB rearrangement remained unresolved. At VDJ recombination sites, type 1 diabetes patients had fewer insertions and more deleted nucleotides, which implies abnormalities in thymic rearrangement. Type 1 diabetes patients showed a moderate but significant shortening of TCRB CDR3 length in all four CD4+ subsets.

From the germline V gene, CDR1 is MDHEN and CDR2 is SYDVKM. V and J are truncated by 6 bases and 8 bases respectively, leaving an intervening sequence of 22 bases. The CDR3 holds 16 amino acids from the cysteine to the phenylalanine. CDR3 DNA only is kept here, 48 bases in frame from base 1. The entire isolated RNA was reverse transcribed using the High Capacity cDNA Reverse Transcription Kit, and thus expressed TCRB transcripts were sequenced. Deep immunoSEQ sequencing was applied to naive, central memory and regulatory T cell samples, giving an average of roughly 3.5 million total reads per sample. Sorted cells were lysed in RLT buffer, and RNA was extracted using DNase-treated RNeasy Micro or Mini kits according to cell number. Each cell subset was processed separately to prevent cross-contamination, with patient and healthy donor samples processed together. The immunoSEQ multiplex PCR was used to amplify TCRB sequences from cDNA, yielding 87-bp fragments that span the CDR3 region. Sequencing of the amplicons was done on the Illumina HiSeq platform. From the authors' description of their analysis: Synthetic template baselines were used to correct PCR bias computationally, reads within Hamming distance 2 were collapsed, and singletons that could not be merged were discarded. Reads were aligned against IMGT so that V, D and J genes, CDR3 length and insertions or deletions at six rearrangement sites could be assigned. Within each subset, clonotype counts were normalized to the number of sorted cells before true diversity and Gini coefficients were calculated with the tcR R package. Repertoire sharing was quantified using the overlap coefficient calculated on TCRB nucleotide sequences. TCRdb took this table from immuneACCESS and kept in-frame rearrangements with V and J called. Such tables lack part of the clones; where checked against another copy, unresolved V genes explain under half of the gap, and the rest is unexplained. The DNA was the basis for D and trimming; V, J and clone size are from that table. The sample contains some 25,000 clones, less than 70% of them found a single time. The biggest ten clones account for approximately 1.5% of the sample.

Of note for this clone: Its binding antigen is unknown. Base qualities are not at hand, and no much larger clone is one base apart.

Each donor gave one peripheral blood draw, averaging around 120 mL, which was collected into heparinised tubes. Naive, central memory, regulatory and stem cell-like memory CD4+ T cells were sorted on a BD FACSAria II using a panel including CD45RO, CCR7, CD25, CD127, CD95 and CD27. Purity was above 95% for every sorted population. Right away, PBMCs were isolated by Lymphoprep density gradient centrifugation and were stained directly, with no culture step. So that batch effects would be minimized, each experiment stained and sorted samples in pairs, pairing one healthy donor with one patient. The sequenced material came from Tregs from blood. In light of the paper, this sample's cell subset or site label describes: regulatory CD4+ T cells. The source of this sequence is a woman in her late teens or twenties with type 1 diabetes. The sequence is built from TRBV28 and TRBJ1-4; perhaps TRBD1 is the D gene, with 6 bases matching. The CDR3 sequence is CASSRTDRSGKEKLFF. The DNA reads TGTGCCAGCAGCCGAACGGACAGATCGGGAAAGGAAAAACTGTTTTTT.